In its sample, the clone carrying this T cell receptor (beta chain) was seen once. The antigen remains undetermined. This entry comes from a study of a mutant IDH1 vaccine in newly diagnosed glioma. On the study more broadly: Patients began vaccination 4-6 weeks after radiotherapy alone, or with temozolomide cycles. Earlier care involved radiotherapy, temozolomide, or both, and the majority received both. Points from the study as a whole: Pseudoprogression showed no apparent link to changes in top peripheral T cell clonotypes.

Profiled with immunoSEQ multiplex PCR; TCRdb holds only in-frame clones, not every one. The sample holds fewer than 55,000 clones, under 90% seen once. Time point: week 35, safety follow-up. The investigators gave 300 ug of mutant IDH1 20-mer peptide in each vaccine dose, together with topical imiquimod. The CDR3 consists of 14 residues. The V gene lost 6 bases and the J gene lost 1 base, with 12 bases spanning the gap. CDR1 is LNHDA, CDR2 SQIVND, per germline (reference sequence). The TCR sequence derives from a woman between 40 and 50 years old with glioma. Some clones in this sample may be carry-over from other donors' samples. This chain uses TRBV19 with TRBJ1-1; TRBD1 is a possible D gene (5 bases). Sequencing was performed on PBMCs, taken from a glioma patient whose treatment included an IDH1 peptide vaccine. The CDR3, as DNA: TGTGCCAGTAGCTGGGGGAGGGGGAACACTGAAGCTTTCTTT. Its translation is CASSWGRGNTEAFF.